A single T cell receptor (beta chain) is shown here with its context. Its antigen is unknown. This sample is part of a study of Graves' ophthalmopathy and Graves' hyperthyroidism. Amplification of the TCR beta CDR3 regions used RNA transcripts (as template). An opening RT-PCR round employed HTBI primers and preceded a second-round multiplex PCR. TCRdb redid the calling of the multiplex PCR reads with MiXCR, one entry per CDR3 protein. The sample includes about 390,000 distinct CDR3 sequences, 15% of them seen just once. The PBMC fraction was derived from 10 ml of fresh peripheral blood. Whole-study results and caveats: Ophthalmopathy and stable hyperthyroidism were discriminated by a 13-signature model, with over 85% sensitivity and approximately 77% specificity.

The TCR originated in a woman between 18 and 29 years old with stable Graves' hyperthyroidism. Input material: peripheral blood.

The CDR3: CASSPRQGAFPGEAFF. In DNA, the CDR3 is TGTGCCAGCTCACCCCGACAGGGGGCGTTCCCTGGTGAAGCTTTCTTT. The chain combines TRBV18 with TRBJ1-1; 10 nucleotides line up with TRBD1. The J segment lost 7 bases and the V segment lost 3 bases, leaving 11 bases of the junction unmatched. Germline-derived CDR1 and CDR2 are KGHSH and LQKENI. CDR3 size: 16 residues.